These 8 T cell receptor beta chains were sequenced from one sample in a study of cytomegalovirus exposure and HLA in healthy donors. Primers for the PCR totalled 60 Vbeta and 13 Jbeta. TCRdb's table, derived via immunoSEQ multiplex PCR, lists solely in-frame clones and lacks some. Of approximately 77,000 clones in the sample, around 76% are singletons; the top ten hold roughly an eighth. The specimen was PBMCs. The receptors stem from a male donor in good health and CMV-seropositive.

The chain combines TRBV21-1 with TRBJ1-2; the table calls TRBD1, which could not be checked here. TRBV21-1 is designated a pseudogene. This CDR3 spans 18 amino acids. In DNA, the CDR3 is TGTGCCAGCAGCAAATACTCTCGGACAGGGGAAGGGAGCTATGGCTACACCTTC. It specifies CASSKYSRTGEGSYGYTF.

V usage is TRBV18 and J usage is TRBJ1-1; 7 positions match TRBD1. The germline CDR1 and CDR2 sequences are KGHSH and LQKENI. The CDR3 extends over 15 amino acids. The J segment lost 1 base and the V segment lost 2 bases, leaving 4 bases of the junction unmatched. CDR3 in amino acids: CASSPLGQTNTEAFF. CDR3 coding DNA: TGTGCCAGCTCACCATTGGGACAGACGAACACTGAAGCTTTCTTT.

The chain is built from TRBV11-2 and TRBJ2-1; 7 positions match TRBD2. The CDR3 extends over 17 amino acids. V dropped 6 bases and J dropped 7; count of bases not matched to a gene: 18. The germline V gene has CDR1 SGHAT and CDR2 FQNNGV. DNA of the CDR3: TGTGCCAGCAGGTTTTACCTGGCGGCGAGGGAGGGGAATGAGCAGTTCTTC. Residues: CASRFYLAAREGNEQFF.

The sample holds a few counts of this clone. CDR3 sequence: CAISERAASGNTGELFF. CDR3 DNA sequence: TGTGCCATCAGTGAGAGGGCGGCTAGCGGGAACACCGGGGAGCTGTTTTTT. This sequence joins TRBV10-3 and TRBJ2-2; TRBD2 matches 7 bases. The V and J ends lost 2 bases and 1 base, in that order; junction bases with no gene match: 7. This CDR3 is built from 17 residues. Germline CDR1 is ENHRY and CDR2 is SYGVKD.

The chain combines TRBV6-1 with TRBJ2-3; 7 bases match TRBD2. There are 13 residues in the CDR3. Germline CDR1 MNHNS, CDR2 SASEGT. The ends lost 11 bases at V and 0 bases at J; junction bases unmatched: 5. CDR3 in DNA: TGTGCCGTCGGGGAGGGAAGCACAGATACGCAGTATTTT. Translating gives CAVGEGSTDTQYF.

V and J are TRBV5-8 and TRBJ2-3; 7 bases match TRBD2. Per germline, CDR1 SGHTS and CDR2 YDEGEE. CDR3 size: 12 residues. J was trimmed by 15 bases and V by 5 bases; bases with no gene match: 12. The CDR3 protein is CASSVLAPPRYF. The CDR3 region has the DNA TGTGCCAGCAGTGTACTAGCGCCTCCGCGCTATTTT.

This clone is a singleton in its sample. The V gene is TRBV18, the J gene TRBJ1-5; TRBD1 might be the D (6 bases). Germline assignment: CDR1 KGHSH and CDR2 LQKENI. CDR3 length: 15 residues. The ends were cut back, 3 bases at V and 0 bases at J, with 9 bases in the middle. CDR3 protein: CASSPGQDSNQPQHF. CDR3 coding DNA: TGTGCCAGCTCACCGGGACAAGATAGCAATCAGCCCCAGCATTTT.

The rearrangement joins TRBV5-1 to TRBJ1-3, with D possibly matching TRBD1 (5 bases). This CDR3 region has 18 residues. The germline V and J ends were trimmed by 0 bases and 0 bases, with 16 bases remaining between them. The germline V gene has CDR1 SGHRS and CDR2 YFSETQ. This CDR3 is CASSLDRTTTNSGNTIYF. In nucleotides, the CDR3 is TGCGCCAGCAGCTTGGACAGGACCACAACGAACTCTGGAAACACCATATATTTT.